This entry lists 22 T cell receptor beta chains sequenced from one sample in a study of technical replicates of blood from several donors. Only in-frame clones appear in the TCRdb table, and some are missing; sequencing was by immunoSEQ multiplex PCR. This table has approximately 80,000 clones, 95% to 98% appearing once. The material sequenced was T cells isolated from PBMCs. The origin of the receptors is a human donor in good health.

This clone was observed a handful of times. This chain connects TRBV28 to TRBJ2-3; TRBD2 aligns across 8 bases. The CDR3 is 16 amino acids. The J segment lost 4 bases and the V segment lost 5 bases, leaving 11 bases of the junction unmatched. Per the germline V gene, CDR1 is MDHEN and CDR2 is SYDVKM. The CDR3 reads CASSPIAGPSADTQYF. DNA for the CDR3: TGTGCCAGCAGTCCAATAGCGGGACCCTCCGCAGATACGCAGTATTTT.

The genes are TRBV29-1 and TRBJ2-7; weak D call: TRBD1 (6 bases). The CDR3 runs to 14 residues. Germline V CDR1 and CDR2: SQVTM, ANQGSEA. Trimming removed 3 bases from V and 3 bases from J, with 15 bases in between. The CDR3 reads CSVEIPGQNYEQYF. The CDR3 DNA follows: TGCAGCGTTGAGATACCGGGACAAAACTACGAGCAGTACTTC.

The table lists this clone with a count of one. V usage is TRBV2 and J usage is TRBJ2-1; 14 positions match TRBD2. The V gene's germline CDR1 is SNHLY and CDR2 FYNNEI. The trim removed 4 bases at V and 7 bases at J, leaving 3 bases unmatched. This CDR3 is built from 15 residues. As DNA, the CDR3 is TGTGCCAGCAGTGTGGGACTAGCGGGAGATAATGAGCAGTTCTTC. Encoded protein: CASSVGLAGDNEQFF.

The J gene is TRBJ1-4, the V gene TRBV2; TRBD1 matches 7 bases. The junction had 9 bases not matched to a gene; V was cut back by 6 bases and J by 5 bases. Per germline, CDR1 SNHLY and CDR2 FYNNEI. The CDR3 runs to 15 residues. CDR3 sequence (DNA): TGTGCCAGCAGAGCGACCGGGACAGTAAATGAAAAACTGTTTTTT. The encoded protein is CASRATGTVNEKLFF.

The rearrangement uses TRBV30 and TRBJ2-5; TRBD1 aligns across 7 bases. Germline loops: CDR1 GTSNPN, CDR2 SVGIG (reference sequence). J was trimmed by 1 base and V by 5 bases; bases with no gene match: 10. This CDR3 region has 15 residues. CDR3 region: CAWFDRAHLQETQYF. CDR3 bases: TGTGCCTGGTTCGACAGGGCTCACCTCCAAGAGACCCAGTACTTC.

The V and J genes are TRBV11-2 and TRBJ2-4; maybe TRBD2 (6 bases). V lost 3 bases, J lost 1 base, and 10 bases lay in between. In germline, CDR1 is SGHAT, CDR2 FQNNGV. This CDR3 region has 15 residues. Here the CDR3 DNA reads TGTGCCAGCAGCTTGGGGGGATGGGCCAAAAACATTCAGTACTTC. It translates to CASSLGGWAKNIQYF.

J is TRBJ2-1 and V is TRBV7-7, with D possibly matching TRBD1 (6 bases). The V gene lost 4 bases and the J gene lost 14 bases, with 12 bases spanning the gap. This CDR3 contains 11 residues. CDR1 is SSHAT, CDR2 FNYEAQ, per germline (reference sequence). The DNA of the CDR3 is TGTGCCAGCAGCTCCCGACAGGAAAAGTTCTTC. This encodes CASSSRQEKFF.

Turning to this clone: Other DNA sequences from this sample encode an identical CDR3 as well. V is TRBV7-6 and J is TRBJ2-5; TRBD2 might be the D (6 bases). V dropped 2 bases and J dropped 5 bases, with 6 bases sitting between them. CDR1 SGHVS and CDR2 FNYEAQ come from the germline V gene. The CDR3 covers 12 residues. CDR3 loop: CASSLRGETQYF. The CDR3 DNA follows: TGTGCCAGCAGCTTACGGGGGGAGACCCAGTACTTC.

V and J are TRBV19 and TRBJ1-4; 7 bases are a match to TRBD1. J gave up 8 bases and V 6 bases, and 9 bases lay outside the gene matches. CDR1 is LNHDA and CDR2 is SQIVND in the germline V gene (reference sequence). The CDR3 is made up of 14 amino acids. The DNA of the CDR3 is TGTGCCAGTAGACCGACAGGGCGGGGCGAAAAACTGTTTTTT. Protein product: CASRPTGRGEKLFF.

The CDR3, as DNA: TGCGCCAGCAGCCACTTAGGACAGACTCAAGAGACCCAGTACTTC. It translates to CASSHLGQTQETQYF. The genes are TRBV4-1 and TRBJ2-5; the D gene is possibly TRBD1 (6 bases). The CDR3 extends over 15 amino acids. V lost 3 bases to trimming and J lost 2 bases, with 13 bases between them. From germline, CDR1 is MGHRA and CDR2 YSYEKL.

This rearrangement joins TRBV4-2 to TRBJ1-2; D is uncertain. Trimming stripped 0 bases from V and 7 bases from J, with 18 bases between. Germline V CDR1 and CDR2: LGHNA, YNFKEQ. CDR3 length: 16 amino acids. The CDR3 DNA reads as TGTGCCAGCAGCCAAGAGATACAGCGGTCATTTGGTGGCTACACCTTC. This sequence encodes CASSQEIQRSFGGYTF.

DNA for the CDR3: TGTGCCAGCAAAAAAAACAAGAACACTGAAGCTTTCTTT. This sequence encodes CASKKNKNTEAFF. This rearrangement joins TRBV2 to TRBJ1-1, with D unresolved. CDR1 SNHLY and CDR2 FYNNEI come from the germline V gene. CDR3 length: 13 residues. The germline V and J ends were trimmed by 7 bases and 1 base, with 10 bases remaining between them.

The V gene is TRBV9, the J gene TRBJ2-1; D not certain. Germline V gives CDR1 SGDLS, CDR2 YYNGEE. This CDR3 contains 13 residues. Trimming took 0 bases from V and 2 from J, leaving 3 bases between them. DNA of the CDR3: TGTGCCAGCAGCGTAGCCACCTACAATGAGCAGTTCTTC. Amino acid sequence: CASSVATYNEQFF. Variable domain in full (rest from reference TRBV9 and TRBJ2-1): DSGVTQTPKHLITATGQRVTLRCSPRSGDLSVYWYQQSLDQGLQFLIQYYNGEERAKGNILERFSAQQFPDLHSELNLSSLELGDSALYFCASSVATYNEQFFGPGTRLTVL.

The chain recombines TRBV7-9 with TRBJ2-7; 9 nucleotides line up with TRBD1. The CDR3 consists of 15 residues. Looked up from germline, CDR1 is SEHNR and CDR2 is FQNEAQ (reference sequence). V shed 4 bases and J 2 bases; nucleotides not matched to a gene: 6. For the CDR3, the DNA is TGTGCCAGCAGCTCCTGGACAGGGGAAACCTACGAGCAGTACTTC. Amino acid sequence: CASSSWTGETYEQYF.

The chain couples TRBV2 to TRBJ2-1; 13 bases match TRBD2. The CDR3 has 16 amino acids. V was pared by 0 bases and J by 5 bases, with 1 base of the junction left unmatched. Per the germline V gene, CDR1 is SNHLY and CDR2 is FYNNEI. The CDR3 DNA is TGTGCCAGCAGTGAAGCACTAGCGGGAGGGAACAATGAGCAGTTCTTC. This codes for CASSEALAGGNNEQFF. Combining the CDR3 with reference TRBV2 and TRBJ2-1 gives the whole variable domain EPEVTQTPSHQVTQMGQEVILRCVPISNHLYFYWYRQILGQKVEFLVSFYNNEISEKSEIFDDQFSVERPDGSNFTLKIRSTKLEDSAMYFCASSEALAGGNNEQFFGPGTRLTVL.

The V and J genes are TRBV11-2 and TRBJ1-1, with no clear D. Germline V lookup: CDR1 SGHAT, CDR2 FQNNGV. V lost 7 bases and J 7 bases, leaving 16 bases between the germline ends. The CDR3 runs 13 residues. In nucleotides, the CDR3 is TGTGCCAGCACCGTAACTAGAGCGGTTGAAGCTTTCTTT. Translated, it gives CASTVTRAVEAFF.

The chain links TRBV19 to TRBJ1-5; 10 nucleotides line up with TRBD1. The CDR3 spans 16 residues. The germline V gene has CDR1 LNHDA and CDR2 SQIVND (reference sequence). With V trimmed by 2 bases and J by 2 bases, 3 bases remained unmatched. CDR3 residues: CASSIPGTGGNQPQHF. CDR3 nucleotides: TGTGCCAGTAGTATACCCGGGACAGGGGGCAATCAGCCCCAGCATTTT.

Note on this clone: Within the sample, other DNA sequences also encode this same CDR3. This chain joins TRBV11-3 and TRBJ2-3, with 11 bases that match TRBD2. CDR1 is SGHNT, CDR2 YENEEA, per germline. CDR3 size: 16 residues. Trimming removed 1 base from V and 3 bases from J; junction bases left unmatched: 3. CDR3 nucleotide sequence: TGTGCCAGCAGCTTAGTAGCGGGGGGGCGGACAGATACGCAGTATTTT. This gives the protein CASSLVAGGRTDTQYF.

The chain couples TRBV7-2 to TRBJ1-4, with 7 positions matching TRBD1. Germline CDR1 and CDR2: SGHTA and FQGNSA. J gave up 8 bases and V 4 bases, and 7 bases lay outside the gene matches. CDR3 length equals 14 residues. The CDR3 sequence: CASSSSRGREKLFF. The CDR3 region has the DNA TGTGCCAGCAGCTCGAGCAGGGGGAGAGAAAAACTGTTTTTT.

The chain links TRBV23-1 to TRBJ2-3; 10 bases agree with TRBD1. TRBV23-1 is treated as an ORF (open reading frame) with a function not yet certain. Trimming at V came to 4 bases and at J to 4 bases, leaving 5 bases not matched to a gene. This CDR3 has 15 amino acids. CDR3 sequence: CASSPPGQGPDTQYF. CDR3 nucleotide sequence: TGCGCCAGCAGTCCGCCGGGACAGGGGCCAGATACGCAGTATTTT.

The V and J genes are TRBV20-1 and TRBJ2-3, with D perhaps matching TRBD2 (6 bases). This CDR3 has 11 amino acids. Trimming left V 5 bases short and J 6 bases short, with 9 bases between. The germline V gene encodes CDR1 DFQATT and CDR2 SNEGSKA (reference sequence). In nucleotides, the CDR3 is TGCAGTGCTGGACGGGGGGATACGCAGTATTTT. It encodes CSAGRGDTQYF.

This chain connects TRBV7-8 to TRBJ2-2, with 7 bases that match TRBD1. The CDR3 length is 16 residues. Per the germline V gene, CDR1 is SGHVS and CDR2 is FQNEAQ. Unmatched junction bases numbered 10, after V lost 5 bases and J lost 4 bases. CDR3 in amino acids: CASSRSTGLGTGELFF. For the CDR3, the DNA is TGTGCCAGCAGCCGTTCGACAGGGCTAGGCACCGGGGAGCTGTTTTTT.